This TCR beta chain is from a study of T cell repertoires in cytomegalovirus infection. Overall study: Signatures in public TCR beta sequences pointed to both CMV infection and matching HLA type.

Points on this clonotype: A read error may be the cause here, since a much bigger clone is one base away.

TCRdb re-called the reads through MiXCR, storing one row per CDR3 protein. The sample holds over 100,000 distinct CDR3 sequences, 16% seen once. Germline V lookup: CDR1 SGHTA, CDR2 FQGNSA. J was trimmed by 5 bases and V by 3 bases; bases with no gene match: 0. The CDR3 consists of 14 residues. V is TRBV7-2 and J is TRBJ2-1, with 11 positions matching TRBD2. This TCR came from a human donor in good health (CMV status not recorded). Some clones in this sample may be carry-over from other donors' samples. The source material was PBMCs. In DNA form, the CDR3 reads TGTGCCAGCAGCTTTAGCGGGGGGGACAATGAGCAGTTCTTC. Translating it yields CASSFSGGDNEQFF.